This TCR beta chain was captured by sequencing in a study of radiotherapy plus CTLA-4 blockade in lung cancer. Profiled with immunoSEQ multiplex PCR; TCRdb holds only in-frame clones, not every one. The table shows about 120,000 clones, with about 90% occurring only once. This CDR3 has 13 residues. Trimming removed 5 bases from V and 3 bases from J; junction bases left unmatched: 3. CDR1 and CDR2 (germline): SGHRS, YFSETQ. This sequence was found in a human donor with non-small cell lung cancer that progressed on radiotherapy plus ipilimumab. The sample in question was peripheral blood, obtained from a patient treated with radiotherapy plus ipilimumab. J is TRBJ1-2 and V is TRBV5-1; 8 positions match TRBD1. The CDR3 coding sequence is TGCGCCAGCAGAACGGGACAGGACTATGGCTACACCTTC. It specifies CASRTGQDYGYTF. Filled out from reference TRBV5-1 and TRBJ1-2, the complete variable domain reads KAGVTQTPRYLIKTRGQQVTLSCSPISGHRSVSWYQQTPGQGLQFLFEYFSETQRNKGNFPGRFSGRQFSNSRSEMNVSTLELGDSALYLCASRTGQDYGYTFGSGTRLTVV.